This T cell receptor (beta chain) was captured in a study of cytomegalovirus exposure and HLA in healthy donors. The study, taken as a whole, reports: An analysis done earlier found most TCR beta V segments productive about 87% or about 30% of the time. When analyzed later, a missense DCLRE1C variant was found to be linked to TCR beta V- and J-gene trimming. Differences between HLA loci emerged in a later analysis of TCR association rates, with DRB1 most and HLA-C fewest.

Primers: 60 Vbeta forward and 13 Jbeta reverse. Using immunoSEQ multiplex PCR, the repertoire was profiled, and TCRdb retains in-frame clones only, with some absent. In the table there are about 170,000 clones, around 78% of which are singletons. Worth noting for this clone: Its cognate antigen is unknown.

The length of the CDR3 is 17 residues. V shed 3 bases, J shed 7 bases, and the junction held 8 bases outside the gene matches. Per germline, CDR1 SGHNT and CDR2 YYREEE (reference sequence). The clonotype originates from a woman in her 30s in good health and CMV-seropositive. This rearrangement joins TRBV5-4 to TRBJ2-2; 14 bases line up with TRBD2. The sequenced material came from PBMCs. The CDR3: CASSSWTSGGKVGELFF. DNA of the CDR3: TGTGCCAGCAGCTCGTGGACTAGCGGGGGGAAGGTCGGGGAGCTGTTTTTT.